The next 14 T cell receptor beta chains were all read from a single sample in a study of blood T cell repertoires in COVID-19. TCRdb's table, derived via immunoSEQ multiplex PCR, lists solely in-frame clones and lacks some. The sample holds some 490,000 clones, around nine tenths seen once. The sequenced sample consisted of PBMCs or T cells enriched from blood (not recorded which). All receptors derive from an older woman who had recovered from COVID-19.

The chain carries TRBV19 and TRBJ2-7; TRBD2 is a possible D gene (6 bases). The CDR3 is 14 residues long. The germline CDR1 and CDR2 sequences are LNHDA and SQIVND (reference sequence). The V and J ends lost 5 bases and 6 bases respectively, with 17 bases between them. CDR3 loop: CASSSGLLNLEQYF. The CDR3 bases are TGTGCCAGTAGTTCGGGACTCCTTAACCTCGAGCAGTACTTC.

This clone was recorded once. The chain combines TRBV19 with TRBJ2-2, with D possibly TRBD2 on 6 matching bases. Per the germline V gene, CDR1 is LNHDA and CDR2 is SQIVND (reference sequence). CDR3 length: 15 residues. Trimming removed 9 bases from V and 5 bases from J, with 19 bases in between. CDR3 DNA: TGTGCCAGCCGGGACTCACTAATCAGAACCGGGGAGCTGTTTTTT. Translated: CASRDSLIRTGELFF. Full variable domain (rest looked up from reference TRBV19 and TRBJ2-2): DGGITQSPKYLFRKEGQNVTLSCEQNLNHDAMYWYRQDPGQGLRLIYYSQIVNDFQKGDIAEGYSVSREKKESFPLTVTSAQKNPTAFYLCASRDSLIRTGELFFGEGSRLTVL.

V gene TRBV3-1 (or the pseudogene TRBV3-2) combines with J gene TRBJ1-5; no clear D. Between the trimmed V and J ends, which lost 1 base and 1 base, there was a span of 11 bases. The CDR3 runs 16 residues. Germline values: CDR1 LGHDT, CDR2 YNNKEL (reference sequence). This CDR3 is CASSQGNPESNQPQHF. Here the CDR3 DNA reads TGTGCCAGCAGCCAAGGAAATCCCGAGAGCAATCAGCCCCAGCATTTT.

This chain uses TRBV27 with TRBJ1-4, with 7 positions matching TRBD1. The ends lost 6 bases at V and 3 bases at J; junction bases unmatched: 4. The CDR3 runs 14 residues. Germline assignment: CDR1 MNHEY and CDR2 SMNVEV (reference sequence). CDR3 amino acids: CASSPGGSNEKLFF. In nucleotides, the CDR3 is TGTGCCAGCAGCCCAGGGGGTTCTAATGAAAAACTGTTTTTT.

This chain connects TRBV4-1 to TRBJ1-4; D is possibly TRBD1 (5 bases). The germline V and J ends were trimmed by 0 bases and 5 bases, with 7 bases remaining between them. The CDR3 contains 14 residues. The germline V gene encodes CDR1 MGHRA and CDR2 YSYEKL. CDR3 protein: CASSQDGGNEKLFF. The DNA of the CDR3 is TGCGCCAGCAGCCAAGATGGGGGGAATGAAAAACTGTTTTTT.

CDR3 sequence (DNA): TGTGCCAGCAGCTTTTCGACAGCAGCCTCCTACGAGCAGTACTTC. Amino acids: CASSFSTAASYEQYF. The chain combines TRBV11-2 with TRBJ2-7, with D possibly TRBD1 on 5 matching bases. The V gene's germline CDR1 is SGHAT and CDR2 FQNNGV. CDR3 length: 15 residues. V was cut by 3 bases and J by 0 bases, with 12 bases left in between. Full variable domain (remainder filled in from reference TRBV11-2 and TRBJ2-7): EAGVAQSPRYKIIEKRQSVAFWCNPISGHATLYWYQQILGQGPKLLIQFQNNGVVDDSQLPKDRFSAERLKGVDSTLKIQPAKLEDSAVYLCASSFSTAASYEQYFGPGTRLTVT.

The chain carries TRBV5-1 and TRBJ1-6, with 8 bases matching TRBD1. From germline, CDR1 is SGHRS and CDR2 YFSETQ. The CDR3 has 15 residues. The J segment lost 8 bases and the V segment lost 5 bases, leaving 9 bases of the junction unmatched. The CDR3: CASSLTGGVDSPLHF. CDR3 sequence (DNA): TGCGCCAGCAGTCTAACAGGGGGTGTGGATTCACCCCTCCACTTT.

V gene TRBV20-1 combines with J gene TRBJ2-1; D perhaps matches TRBD2 (6 bases). The V end lost 7 bases, the J end lost 8 bases, and 9 bases lay between the germline ends. There are 10 residues in the CDR3. CDR1 and CDR2 (germline): DFQATT, SNEGSKA (reference sequence). This CDR3 reads CSVTGDEQFF. DNA of the CDR3: TGCAGTGTTACGGGGGATGAGCAGTTCTTC.

The chain is built from TRBV6-5 and TRBJ2-7, with D perhaps TRBD2 (6 bases). CDR1 is MNHEY, CDR2 SVGAGI, per germline. This CDR3 comprises 14 residues. The V end lost 6 bases, the J end lost 1 base, and 13 bases lay between the germline ends. Written as DNA, the CDR3 is TGTGCCAGCAGCCCCTTGCGGGGATCCTACGAGCAGTACTTC. This translates into CASSPLRGSYEQYF.

The chain employs TRBV13 and TRBJ2-1; 8 nucleotides match TRBD2. Germline CDR1 is PRHDT and CDR2 is FYEKMQ (reference sequence). J lost 10 bases, V lost 4 bases, and 9 bases had no gene match. This CDR3 spans 14 amino acids. For the CDR3, the DNA is TGTGCCAGCAGCTCCGACCTACTAGCGGAGGAGCAGTTCTTC. Encoded protein: CASSSDLLAEEQFF.

V is TRBV4-2 and J is TRBJ2-5; D gene ambiguous. Germline V CDR1 and CDR2: LGHNA, YNFKEQ. V dropped 1 base and J dropped 5 bases, with 8 bases sitting between them. This CDR3 is 13 amino acids long. For the CDR3, the DNA is TGTGCCAGCAGCCAAGCCAGTCAGGAGACCCAGTACTTC. Its translation is CASSQASQETQYF.

The chain couples TRBV10-2 to TRBJ2-1; 11 bases line up with TRBD2. Germline trimming cut 5 bases from V and 10 bases from J; bases unmatched to any gene: 10. This CDR3 is built from 15 residues. From germline, CDR1 is WSHSY and CDR2 SAAADI. CDR3 in amino acids: CASSLSPTSGGEQFF. The CDR3 DNA reads TGCGCCAGCAGTCTGAGTCCTACTAGCGGGGGAGAGCAGTTCTTC.

This chain connects TRBV6-5 to TRBJ1-3; D uncertain. Per the germline V gene, CDR1 is MNHEY and CDR2 is SVGAGI. Between the trimmed V and J ends, which lost 4 bases and 0 bases, there was a span of 7 bases. There are 14 residues in the CDR3. As DNA, the CDR3 is TGTGCCAGCAGTTCCTTCTACTCTGGAAACACCATATATTTT. Encoded protein: CASSSFYSGNTIYF.

The genes are TRBV30 and TRBJ1-1; 8 nucleotides line up with TRBD1. The CDR3 has 11 amino acids. The germline CDR1 and CDR2 sequences are GTSNPN and SVGIG (reference sequence). V trimming: 4 bases; J trimming: 8 bases; junction bases outside the gene matches: 3. In nucleotides, the CDR3 is TGTGCCTGGACTCGGGACAGGGAAGCTTTCTTT. This gives the protein CAWTRDREAFF.